This is a list of T cell receptor beta chains from one sample in a study of blood T cell repertoires in COVID-19. Libraries were prepared by immunoSEQ multiplex PCR; TCRdb keeps only in-frame clonotypes and omits some of them. In the table there are a few hundred thousand clones, roughly 84% of which are singletons. Sample: peripheral blood. The receptors were sampled from a woman aged 80 or older with COVID-19, enrolled during active disease. The CDR3 runs from the conserved cysteine through the conserved F or W. A D gene is named only where the DNA matches it firmly. Size tells how often a clone was seen (once, few, many) or the class of an expanded clone, and some rows leave it out.

clone size: NA
V gene: TRBV9
J gene: TRBJ2-5
D gene: NA
CDR3 protein: CASSLVGAGTQYF
CDR3 DNA: TGTGCCAGCAGTCTAGTAGGTGCCGGGACCCAGTACTTC

clone size: NA
V gene: TRBV3-1/TRBV3-2
J gene: TRBJ1-3
D gene: NA
CDR3 protein: CASSQSGGGRGNTIYF
CDR3 DNA: TGTGCCAGCAGCCAAAGTGGGGGGGGGCGCGGAAACACCATATATTTT

clone size: once
V gene: TRBV6-2/TRBV6-3
J gene: TRBJ1-2
D gene: TRBD1
CDR3 protein: CASSRHAPGQENYGYTF
CDR3 DNA: TGTGCCAGCAGTCGTCACGCTCCGGGACAGGAGAACTATGGCTACACCTTC

clone size: NA
V gene: TRBV28
J gene: TRBJ1-4
D gene: TRBD1
CDR3 protein: CASSRQGGPKEKLFF
CDR3 DNA: TGTGCCAGCAGTCGACAGGGGGGACCGAAAGAAAAACTGTTTTTT

clone size: NA
V gene: TRBV5-1
J gene: TRBJ1-2
D gene: NA
CDR3 protein: CASSLQDPNYGYTF
CDR3 DNA: TGCGCCAGCAGCTTACAGGACCCTAACTATGGCTACACCTTC

clone size: NA
V gene: TRBV6-6
J gene: TRBJ1-5
D gene: NA
CDR3 protein: CASSYGGENQPQHF
CDR3 DNA: TGTGCCAGCAGTTACGGGGGGGAGAATCAGCCCCAGCATTTT

clone size: NA
V gene: TRBV7-8
J gene: TRBJ2-1
D gene: TRBD2
CDR3 protein: CASSLAAGGIFSSYNEQFF
CDR3 DNA: TGTGCCAGCAGCTTAGCGGCGGGGGGGATATTCTCCTCCTACAATGAGCAGTTCTTC

clone size: NA
V gene: TRBV24-1
J gene: TRBJ2-7
D gene: NA
CDR3 protein: CATSDSGPGRHEQYF
CDR3 DNA: TGTGCCACCAGTGATTCCGGCCCAGGGAGGCACGAGCAGTACTTC

clone size: NA
V gene: TRBV29-1
J gene: TRBJ1-3
D gene: NA
CDR3 protein: CSVVPVSDSGNTIYF
CDR3 DNA: TGCAGCGTGGTCCCAGTCTCTGACTCTGGAAACACCATATATTTT

clone size: NA
V gene: TRBV7-2
J gene: TRBJ1-6
D gene: TRBD1
CDR3 protein: CASSLGGQGSPLHF
CDR3 DNA: TGTGCCAGCAGCTTAGGGGGACAGGGATCACCCCTCCACTTT

clone size: few
V gene: TRBV29-1
J gene: TRBJ1-2
D gene: NA
CDR3 protein: CSVVRDDYYGYTF
CDR3 DNA: TGCAGCGTTGTACGGGATGACTACTATGGCTACACCTTC

clone size: NA
V gene: TRBV5-1
J gene: TRBJ2-1
D gene: TRBD1
CDR3 protein: CASSAGQDPYNEQFF
CDR3 DNA: TGCGCCAGCAGCGCGGGACAGGACCCCTACAATGAGCAGTTCTTC

clone size: NA
V gene: TRBV30
J gene: TRBJ2-5
D gene: TRBD1
CDR3 protein: CAWSLTGALETQYF
CDR3 DNA: TGTGCCTGGAGCCTGACAGGGGCGCTTGAGACCCAGTACTTC

clone size: NA
V gene: TRBV7-9
J gene: TRBJ1-2
D gene: TRBD1
CDR3 protein: CASIGTGGTYGYTF
CDR3 DNA: TGTGCCAGCATCGGGACAGGGGGGACCTATGGCTACACCTTC

clone size: NA
V gene: TRBV7-8
J gene: TRBJ1-2
D gene: NA
CDR3 protein: CASSPTRGWYTF
CDR3 DNA: TGTGCCAGCAGCCCCACACGGGGTTGGTACACCTTC

clone size: NA
V gene: TRBV5-4
J gene: TRBJ1-4
D gene: TRBD1
CDR3 protein: CASSLYTSRQGKEKLFF
CDR3 DNA: TGTGCCAGCAGCTTGTATACATCAAGACAGGGAAAGGAAAAACTGTTTTTT

clone size: once
V gene: TRBV4-2
J gene: TRBJ1-4
D gene: NA
CDR3 protein: CASSQNQGATNEKLFF
CDR3 DNA: TGTGCCAGCAGCCAGAACCAGGGTGCAACTAATGAAAAACTGTTTTTT

clone size: NA
V gene: TRBV6-5
J gene: TRBJ1-1
D gene: TRBD1
CDR3 protein: CASSPAGTANTEAFF
CDR3 DNA: TGTGCCAGCAGTCCGGCCGGGACAGCGAACACTGAAGCTTTCTTT

clone size: NA
V gene: TRBV19
J gene: TRBJ2-7
D gene: NA
CDR3 protein: CASSIFRGGEQYF
CDR3 DNA: TGTGCCAGTAGTATTTTCCGGGGTGGGGAGCAGTACTTC

clone size: NA
V gene: TRBV2
J gene: TRBJ1-2
D gene: NA
CDR3 protein: CASRRTLYGYTF
CDR3 DNA: TGTGCCAGCAGGCGGACACTCTATGGCTACACCTTC

clone size: NA
V gene: TRBV18
J gene: TRBJ1-1
D gene: NA
CDR3 protein: CASSPDRQAEAFF
CDR3 DNA: TGTGCCAGCTCCCCCGACAGACAGGCTGAAGCTTTCTTT

clone size: few
V gene: TRBV5-5
J gene: TRBJ2-1
D gene: NA
CDR3 protein: CASSLTAGVTYNEQFF
CDR3 DNA: TGTGCCAGCAGCTTGACCGCCGGGGTTACCTACAATGAGCAGTTCTTC

clone size: few
V gene: TRBV5-6
J gene: TRBJ2-6
D gene: TRBD1
CDR3 protein: CASSRDDRGGTGANVLTF
CDR3 DNA: TGTGCCAGCAGCCGTGATGACAGGGGAGGCACTGGGGCCAACGTCCTGACTTTC

clone size: NA
V gene: TRBV28
J gene: TRBJ1-1
D gene: NA
CDR3 protein: CASTPPRGAGAEAFF
CDR3 DNA: TGTGCCAGCACTCCCCCCCGGGGCGCAGGGGCTGAAGCTTTCTTT

clone size: NA
V gene: TRBV5-1
J gene: TRBJ2-3
D gene: TRBD1
CDR3 protein: CASNQQGAGTDTQYF
CDR3 DNA: TGCGCCAGCAACCAACAGGGGGCTGGGACAGATACGCAGTATTTT

clone size: NA
V gene: TRBV7-9
J gene: TRBJ1-4
D gene: NA
CDR3 protein: CAGDSGPEKLFF
CDR3 DNA: TGTGCCGGAGACAGTGGACCCGAAAAACTGTTTTTT

clone size: NA
V gene: TRBV7-2
J gene: TRBJ1-1
D gene: TRBD1
CDR3 protein: CASSPATGWSTEAFF
CDR3 DNA: TGTGCCAGCAGCCCCGCGACAGGGTGGAGCACTGAAGCTTTCTTT

clone size: few
V gene: TRBV2
J gene: TRBJ1-3
D gene: NA
CDR3 protein: CASSDRITGNTIYF
CDR3 DNA: TGTGCCAGCTCAGACAGGATCACTGGAAACACCATATATTTT

clone size: few
V gene: TRBV9
J gene: TRBJ2-3
D gene: NA
CDR3 protein: CASSLWTHSTDTQYF
CDR3 DNA: TGTGCCAGCAGCTTATGGACACATAGCACAGATACGCAGTATTTT

clone size: NA
V gene: TRBV2
J gene: TRBJ1-1
D gene: NA
CDR3 protein: CASSPVKGRTEAFF
CDR3 DNA: TGTGCCAGCAGCCCGGTTAAGGGGCGGACTGAAGCTTTCTTT

clone size: NA
V gene: TRBV3-1/TRBV3-2
J gene: TRBJ1-2
D gene: TRBD1
CDR3 protein: CASSSRTGKDYGYTF
CDR3 DNA: TGTGCCAGCAGCTCCCGGACAGGGAAAGACTATGGCTACACCTTC

clone size: NA
V gene: TRBV6-6
J gene: TRBJ2-1
D gene: NA
CDR3 protein: CASSSGNEQFF
CDR3 DNA: TGTGCCAGCAGCTCGGGCAATGAGCAGTTCTTC

clone size: NA
V gene: TRBV27
J gene: TRBJ2-1
D gene: TRBD2
CDR3 protein: CASSFGLAGYNEQFF
CDR3 DNA: TGTGCCAGCAGTTTCGGACTAGCGGGATACAATGAGCAGTTCTTC

clone size: NA
V gene: TRBV7-9
J gene: TRBJ1-1
D gene: TRBD1
CDR3 protein: CASSLRQGDTEAFF
CDR3 DNA: TGTGCCAGCAGCCTCCGACAGGGGGACACTGAAGCTTTCTTT

clone size: NA
V gene: TRBV5-1
J gene: TRBJ2-6
D gene: NA
CDR3 protein: CASSTDRPGANVLTF
CDR3 DNA: TGCGCCAGCAGCACCGACAGGCCTGGGGCCAACGTCCTGACTTTC

clone size: NA
V gene: TRBV27
J gene: TRBJ2-3
D gene: TRBD2
CDR3 protein: CASSFWRGSTDTQYF
CDR3 DNA: TGTGCCAGCAGTTTTTGGCGGGGGAGCACAGATACGCAGTATTTT

clone size: NA
V gene: TRBV19
J gene: TRBJ1-5
D gene: TRBD1
CDR3 protein: CASSIDNRGTQPQHF
CDR3 DNA: TGTGCCAGTAGTATAGATAACAGGGGCACTCAGCCCCAGCATTTT

clone size: NA
V gene: TRBV7-9
J gene: TRBJ1-2
D gene: NA
CDR3 protein: CASSLTVGTNDGYTF
CDR3 DNA: TGTGCCAGCAGCTTAACAGTCGGGACAAACGATGGCTACACCTTC

clone size: once
V gene: TRBV5-1
J gene: TRBJ2-3
D gene: TRBD2
CDR3 protein: CASSIVAGAGDTQYF
CDR3 DNA: TGCGCCAGCAGCATAGTAGCGGGGGCAGGGGATACGCAGTATTTT

clone size: NA
V gene: TRBV6-5
J gene: TRBJ2-7
D gene: NA
CDR3 protein: CASMDDSILYEQYF
CDR3 DNA: TGTGCCAGCATGGACGACAGTATCCTCTACGAGCAGTACTTC

clone size: NA
V gene: TRBV28
J gene: TRBJ1-2
D gene: NA
CDR3 protein: CASSSVTDFYGYTF
CDR3 DNA: TGTGCCAGCAGTTCTGTTACAGATTTCTATGGCTACACCTTC

clone size: NA
V gene: TRBV5-5
J gene: TRBJ1-2
D gene: NA
CDR3 protein: CASSSPGFLYGYTF
CDR3 DNA: TGTGCCAGCAGCTCCCCAGGGTTTCTCTATGGCTACACCTTC

clone size: NA
V gene: TRBV21-1
J gene: TRBJ1-2
D gene: NA
CDR3 protein: CASSKWAVGGSYTF
CDR3 DNA: TGTGCCAGCAGCAAATGGGCAGTCGGAGGAAGCTACACCTTC

clone size: NA
V gene: TRBV7-9
J gene: TRBJ2-2
D gene: TRBD1
CDR3 protein: CASSLPLWTGRNTGELFF
CDR3 DNA: TGTGCCAGCAGCTTACCCCTTTGGACAGGGAGGAACACCGGGGAGCTGTTTTTT